Shown below are 6 T cell receptor beta chains from a single sample sequenced in a study of T cell repertoires in cytomegalovirus infection. TCRdb re-called the reads with MiXCR, one entry per CDR3 protein. The sample carries around 120,000 distinct CDR3 sequences, 20% to 30% recorded once. No antigen has been assigned to these receptors. Sequencing input: PBMCs, sequenced either directly or after in vitro stimulation (not recorded which). These receptors came from a human donor in good health (CMV status not recorded). Some clones in this sample may be carry-over from other donors' samples.

The rearrangement joins TRBV7-2 to TRBJ2-3; D possibly corresponds to TRBD1 (5 bases). From germline, CDR1 is SGHTA and CDR2 FQGNSA. CDR3 size: 15 residues. V was trimmed by 5 bases and J by 0 bases, leaving 12 bases between them. The DNA of the CDR3 is TGTGCCAGCAGCACACGGACACTGAGCACAGATACGCAGTATTTT. It yields the protein CASSTRTLSTDTQYF.

The chain couples TRBV7-2 to TRBJ2-1, with no clear D. Germline CDR1 and CDR2: SGHTA and FQGNSA. The V end was cut by 5 bases, the J end by 6 bases, with 5 bases between. CDR3 size: 11 residues. In nucleotides, the CDR3 is TGTGCCAGCAGCCGGGTCAATGAGCAGTTCTTC. Protein: CASSRVNEQFF.

The chain carries TRBV15 and TRBJ2-1; 13 bases line up with TRBD2. The J segment lost 9 bases and the V segment lost 6 bases, leaving 5 bases of the junction unmatched. The CDR3 length is 14 residues. Germline V lookup: CDR1 LNHNV, CDR2 YYDKDF (reference sequence). CDR3 in DNA: TGTGCCACCAGACTAGCGGGAGGGCCCCTTGAGCAGTTCTTC. Its protein is CATRLAGGPLEQFF.

This chain links TRBV7-6 with TRBJ2-5; tentatively, D is TRBD1 (6 bases). The CDR3 is 19 amino acids. Trimming cost V 5 bases and J 5 bases, with 30 bases left between them. The germline gives CDR1 SGHVS, CDR2 FNYEAQ. The CDR3 DNA follows: TGTGCCAGCAGCCCACGAACCTTAGGACTGACAGGCCCTGGGGAGACCCAGTACTTC. Translated, it gives CASSPRTLGLTGPGETQYF.

The chain combines TRBV7-2 with TRBJ2-5; TRBD2 matches 11 bases. V trimming: 5 bases; J trimming: 3 bases; junction bases outside the gene matches: 5. The CDR3 has 15 amino acids. The germline gives CDR1 SGHTA, CDR2 FQGNSA. CDR3 DNA sequence: TGTGCCAGCAGCCGCAAGACTAGCGGGGAAGAGACCCAGTACTTC. Its protein product is CASSRKTSGEETQYF.

The CDR3 loop is CASSRGRSGSYTF. CDR3 nucleotides: TGTGCCAGCAGCCGAGGCAGATCCGGAAGCTACACCTTC. The V call is TRBV7-2, the J call TRBJ1-2; no definite D call. Trimming took 5 bases from V and 9 from J, leaving 16 bases between them. The germline V gene encodes CDR1 SGHTA and CDR2 FQGNSA. This CDR3 region has 13 residues. Combining the CDR3 with reference TRBV7-2 and TRBJ1-2 gives the whole variable domain GAGVSQSPSNKVTEKGKDVELRCDPISGHTALYWYRQSLGQGLEFLIYFQGNSAPDKSGLPSDRFSAERTGGSVSTLTIQRTQQEDSAVYLCASSRGRSGSYTFGSGTRLTVV.